The 6 T cell receptor beta chains presented below share a single source sample, sequenced in a study of regulatory T cells in long-lasting Graves disease. Relying on iRepertoire HTBI primers and Arm-PCR of CDR3 regions, the team built TCR beta libraries. Using its own MiXCR run on the multiplex PCR reads, TCRdb lists one record per CDR3 protein. The sample yields about 530,000 distinct CDR3 sequences, about 16% seen once. Time point meaning: newly diagnosed GD, antithyroid drugs for less than 3 months. RNA extracted from PBMCs served as the sequencing template. The data were also submitted as part of a second study, on T cells in Graves' hyperthyroidism and ophthalmopathy.

The source material was peripheral blood mononuclear cells (PBMCs), sampled at new diagnosis, from a patient treated with antithyroid drugs. The receptors were gathered from a middle-aged woman with Graves disease.

This clonotype showed up many times. The CDR3 bases are TGTGCCAGCAGCGTACTGAGCACAGATACGCAGTATTTT. This translates into CASSVLSTDTQYF. This chain uses TRBV9 with TRBJ2-3, with D uncertain. V was trimmed by 1 base and J by 0 bases, leaving 3 bases between them. Per germline, CDR1 SGDLS and CDR2 YYNGEE. This CDR3 has 13 residues.

The chain uses TRBV11-2 and TRBJ2-3, with D possibly TRBD2 on 5 matching bases. Germline CDR1 SGHAT, CDR2 FQNNGV. The CDR3 contains 14 residues. Trimming took off 5 bases at V and 2 bases at J, with 11 bases between the two ends. CDR3 nucleotides: TGTGCCAGCAGCCTGAGCGGAAACACAGATACGCAGTATTTT. Translating gives CASSLSGNTDTQYF.

Only a few counts were recorded for this clonotype. This chain connects TRBV3-1 to TRBJ1-3, with D hard to call. Deletions cut 0 bases from V and 4 bases from J, with 25 bases between. The CDR3 totals 20 residues. Looked up from germline, CDR1 is LGHDT and CDR2 is YNNKEL (reference sequence). CDR3 coding DNA: TGTGCCAGCAGCCAAGAATCCCCGGACCCGCTGCGTTTGGTCGGAAACACCATATATTTT. Amino acid sequence: CASSQESPDPLRLVGNTIYF.

The V and J genes are TRBV5-1 and TRBJ2-1, with 11 positions matching TRBD2. The V segment lost 4 bases and the J segment 5 bases; nucleotides outside the gene matches: 8. In germline, CDR1 is SGHRS, CDR2 YFSETQ. The CDR3 length is 16 residues. The CDR3 DNA is TGCGCCAGCAGCCCGATTTCTAGCGGGGGGAACAATGAGCAGTTCTTC. Its translation: CASSPISSGGNNEQFF.

The J gene is TRBJ1-1, the V gene TRBV5-6, with 8 positions matching TRBD1. The germline CDR1 and CDR2 sequences are SGHDT and YYEEEE. V shed 4 bases, J shed 8 bases, and the junction held 13 bases outside the gene matches. The CDR3 is 15 amino acids. In DNA, the CDR3 is TGTGCCAGCAGCCTAGGGACAGGTTTATACTTAGAAGCTTTCTTT. Its translation: CASSLGTGLYLEAFF.

In its sample, this clonotype was seen a few times. The V call is TRBV6-1, the J call TRBJ2-7, with a possible D match to TRBD1 (5 bases). Germline loops: CDR1 MNHNS, CDR2 SASEGT. This CDR3 comprises 14 residues. V shed 7 bases and J shed 0 bases, with 13 bases lying between them. CDR3 protein: CASKKGPSSYEQYF. For the CDR3, the DNA is TGTGCCAGCAAAAAGGGGCCGAGCTCCTACGAGCAGTACTTC.